This T cell receptor (beta chain) was retrieved from a study of shared clonotypes between healthy human individuals. Study-level points and caveats: Limited genetic and exposure-history diversity came from having few donors. Between a handful of donors, naive CD4 clonotypes were shared at a level of around 5.1%.

Division of CD4+ cells produced a CD45RA+ naive subset and a CD45RA-negative memory subset. This CDR3 has 15 amino acids. V dropped 5 bases and J dropped 6; count of bases not matched to a gene: 12. CDR1 is MNHEY, CDR2 SVGAGI, per germline. This clone was detected only a few times. The antigen is unknown. Original analysis: In the immunoSEQ data, sequences were junction-only and lacked quality scores, so filtering differed. Clones were read by immunoSEQ multiplex PCR, and TCRdb kept only the in-frame ones, dropping some. V and J calls and clone size come straight from that table; D and trimming were deduced from the DNA. The sample has about 600,000 clones, more than 95% seen once.

The receptor comes from a woman in her 30s in good health. The sample taken for sequencing was naive CD4+ T cells sorted from blood. Subset meaning: CD45RA+ positively selected. J is TRBJ1-1 and V is TRBV6-5, with 7 bases that match TRBD1. The CDR3 region is CASSAAQGRPSEAFF. The CDR3 DNA is TGTGCCAGCAGTGCGGCACAGGGGAGACCCTCTGAAGCTTTCTTT.